Listed below are T cell receptor beta chains from one sample, sequenced in a study of T-cell reconstitution after alpha-beta-depleted transplantation in children. TCRdb passed the PCR reads through MiXCR, listing each CDR3 protein once. The table has around 670,000 distinct CDR3 sequences, roughly 13% seen once. Sequencing was performed on PBMCs, taken before TCRalphabeta/CD19-depleted stem cell transplant. The origin of the receptors is a girl aged 2 to 10 with congenital amegakaryocytic thrombocytopenia, due to receive a stem cell transplant. Each CDR3 is given with its conserved first and last residue. The D gene is left open where the match is weak. Only some rows state a clone size, as once, few, many or a class for expanded clones.

V	size	D	J	DNA	CDR3
TRBV20-1	many	.	TRBJ1-6	TGCAGTGCTAGGGGGGGTAATTCACCCCTCCACTTT	CSARGGNSPLHF
TRBV5-1	many	.	TRBJ2-1	TGCGCCAGCAGCTTGGGTGGGAGTGGGTCCTACAATGAGCAGTTCTTC	CASSLGGSGSYNEQFF
TRBV7-9	few	.	TRBJ2-2	TGTGCCAGCAGCTTAGATTGGGCTGCGGTGACCGGGGAGCTGTTTTTT	CASSLDWAAVTGELFF
TRBV28	many	.	TRBJ2-7	TGTGCCAGCAGTTTCCCGGGAAGCTCCTACGAGCAGTACTTC	CASSFPGSSYEQYF
TRBV3-1	many	.	TRBJ2-1	TGTGCCAGCAGCCCGGACAACTCCTACAATGAGCAGTTCTTC	CASSPDNSYNEQFF
TRBV12-3/TRBV12-4	many	.	TRBJ1-2	TGTGCCAGCAGTTTTGCACGGACCTATGGCTACACCTTC	CASSFARTYGYTF
TRBV10-3	.	TRBD2	TRBJ2-5	TGTGCCATCGCCCGACTAGCGGGAGAGACCCAGTACTTC	CAIARLAGETQYF
TRBV5-1	.	TRBD2	TRBJ2-3	TGCGCCAGCAGCCTGGTGGGAGGGGACGCAGATACGCAGTATTTT	CASSLVGGDADTQYF
TRBV5-1	many	TRBD1	TRBJ2-3	TGCGCCAGCAGCTTGGACAGGGGCGAGAAAGATACGCAGTATTTT	CASSLDRGEKDTQYF
TRBV19	.	TRBD1	TRBJ2-1	TGTGCCAGTAGTACCAAGTACCGGGACAGGGGCCACAATGAGCAGTTCTTC	CASSTKYRDRGHNEQFF
TRBV20-1	many	.	TRBJ2-1	TGCAGTGCCCCAAAGGGCTACAATGAGCAGTTCTTC	CSAPKGYNEQFF
TRBV7-9	.	TRBD2	TRBJ2-7	TGTGCCAGCAGCCCTCTAATAGCGGGAGACTACGAGCAGTACTTC	CASSPLIAGDYEQYF
TRBV10-3	.	.	TRBJ2-5	TGTGCCATCAGTGGGGGAAGACAGCAAGAGACCCAGTACTTC	CAISGGRQQETQYF
TRBV7-6	few	.	TRBJ2-3	TGTGCCAGCAGCCCTCTCAGGGATACGCAGTATTTT	CASSPLRDTQYF
TRBV11-2	few	TRBD1	TRBJ2-6	TGTGCCAGCAGCAGTCACCACCGGGACAGGATGTCTGGGGCCAACGTCCTGACTTTC	CASSSHHRDRMSGANVLTF
TRBV2	.	.	TRBJ2-3	TGTGCCAGCACCGGCGAGGGCCGCGGAGCAGATACGCAGTATTTT	CASTGEGRGADTQYF
TRBV7-2	many	.	TRBJ2-3	TGTGCCAGCAGCTCTCTCGTCACCCCAGATACGCAGTATTTT	CASSSLVTPDTQYF
TRBV5-1	many	.	TRBJ1-5	TGTGCCAGCAGTTTAGCCCCTAATCAGCCCCAGCATTTT	CASSLAPNQPQHF
TRBV9	.	.	TRBJ2-1	TGTGCCAGCAGCAAACAGAGGGGAGGTATCTACAATGAGCAGTTCTTC	CASSKQRGGIYNEQFF
TRBV14	.	.	TRBJ1-4	TGTGCCAGCAGCCAACGCATCAATGAAAAACTGTTTTTT	CASSQRINEKLFF
TRBV12-3/TRBV12-4	many	.	TRBJ2-7	TGTGCCAGCAGTACTTTCTACGAGCAGTACTTC	CASSTFYEQYF
TRBV30	once	.	TRBJ2-5	TGTGCCTGGATTCCCGGGACGCCCACTGAGACCCAGTACTTC	CAWIPGTPTETQYF
TRBV12-3/TRBV12-4	few	.	TRBJ2-5	TGTGCCAGCAGTCCCCAGTTGGTGCAGGTAGGAGAGACCCAGTACTTC	CASSPQLVQVGETQYF
TRBV7-9	many	.	TRBJ1-1	TGTGCCAGCAGCACCCCCTCAGCGAACACTGAAGCTTTCTTT	CASSTPSANTEAFF
TRBV28	.	.	TRBJ2-7	TGTGCCAGCAGTCCCCAATCGGCCGCCATCACCTACGAGCAGTACTTC	CASSPQSAAITYEQYF
TRBV9	many	.	TRBJ2-5	TGTGCCAGCAGCGTAGGATCCAGTCAAGAGACCCAGTACTTC	CASSVGSSQETQYF
TRBV29-1	many	.	TRBJ2-1	TGCAGCGTACATGACACCTTCTACAATGAGCAGTTCTTC	CSVHDTFYNEQFF
TRBV24-1	.	TRBD1	TRBJ2-2	TGTGCCACCAGTGCCCTAGGGCCTTCAGGGGGTCGGGACACCGGGGAGCTGTTTTTT	CATSALGPSGGRDTGELFF
TRBV6-1	.	.	TRBJ2-7	TGTGCCAGCAGTAGCTGGAGGGGTGACCGAGAGCAGTACTTC	CASSSWRGDREQYF
TRBV15	many	.	TRBJ2-3	TGTGCCACCGGGCGCGGGGATTCCACAGATACGCAGTATTTT	CATGRGDSTDTQYF
TRBV5-1	.	.	TRBJ1-1	TGCGCCAGCAGCTCCAGGTGGGACACTGAAGCTTTCTTT	CASSSRWDTEAFF
TRBV7-3	few	TRBD2	TRBJ2-1	TGTGCCAGCAGCTTATGGGGGACTAGGGATAATGAGCAGTTCTTC	CASSLWGTRDNEQFF
TRBV12-3/TRBV12-4	many	.	TRBJ2-7	TGTGCCAGCAGTTTCGGTTCTGGCTACGAGCAGTACTTC	CASSFGSGYEQYF
TRBV12-3/TRBV12-4	few	TRBD1	TRBJ1-4	TGTGCCAGCAGAGGGACAGTTGCTAATGAAAAACTGTTTTTT	CASRGTVANEKLFF
TRBV7-6	many	.	TRBJ1-6	TGTGCCAGCAGCCCCGACCGGAGCTCCTATAATTCACCCCTCCACTTT	CASSPDRSSYNSPLHF
TRBV10-3	many	.	TRBJ2-1	TGTGCCATCAGTGATAAGGACTTCAATGAGCAGTTCTTC	CAISDKDFNEQFF
TRBV5-6	.	.	TRBJ1-1	TGTGCCAGCAGCTCTATAAAAGTGTTTGTGGGTATACCGAACACTGAAGCTTTCTTT	CASSSIKVFVGIPNTEAFF
TRBV5-1	many	.	TRBJ2-5	TGCGCCAGCAGCTTTGGCTTCCAAGAGACCCAGTACTTC	CASSFGFQETQYF
TRBV7-8	.	TRBD2	TRBJ2-1	TGTGCCAGCAGCTACGGACTAGGAGGCAATGAGCAGTTCTTC	CASSYGLGGNEQFF
TRBV5-6	.	.	TRBJ2-1	TGTGCCAGCAGCTCCCGGAGCAGCCCCTACAATGAGCAGTTCTTC	CASSSRSSPYNEQFF
TRBV29-1	many	TRBD1	TRBJ1-2	TGCAGCTCTAATGGTGGGACAGTTAACTATGGCTACACCTTC	CSSNGGTVNYGYTF
TRBV20-1	many	.	TRBJ1-1	TGCAGTGCGCGGGACACCTTGAACACTGAAGCTTTCTTT	CSARDTLNTEAFF
TRBV7-8	.	TRBD2	TRBJ2-1	TGTGCCAGCAGCTTAGCGGTAGCGGGGCACTACAATGAGCAGTTCTTC	CASSLAVAGHYNEQFF
TRBV29-1	few	.	TRBJ1-1	TGCAGCGTTGGGGGGGTAATGAACACTGAAGCTTTCTTT	CSVGGVMNTEAFF
TRBV18	many	.	TRBJ2-3	TGTGCCAGCTCACCAGGACAGCTTAGCACAGATACGCAGTATTTT	CASSPGQLSTDTQYF